Following are 14 T cell receptor beta chains from one sample sequenced in a study of molecular identifiers for immune sequencing clone quantification. One entry per CDR3 protein, called by TCRdb with MiXCR from the PCR reads. Among more than 450,000 distinct CDR3 sequences listed, less than 30% were seen once. Sequencing input: naive CD8+ T cells from blood, with Jurkat cell RNA spiked in. Subset indicated: FACS-sorted CD8+CD4-CCR7+CD45RA+ naive T cells. These receptor sequences come from a human donor in good health. Some libraries in this study had Jurkat cell RNA spiked in.

The rearrangement joins TRBV29-1 to TRBJ1-3; D uncertain. This CDR3 contains 14 residues. V gave up 1 base and J gave up 0 bases, with 7 bases separating them. Germline CDR1 SQVTM, CDR2 ANQGSEA. As DNA, the CDR3 is TGCAGCGTTGAAGGGGGAGACTCTGGAAACACCATATATTTT. It codes for CSVEGGDSGNTIYF.

The V gene is TRBV7-2, the J gene TRBJ2-2, with 8 positions matching TRBD2. This CDR3 spans 14 amino acids. CDR1 and CDR2 from the germline V gene are SGHTA and FQGNSA. Trimming took 4 bases from V and 7 from J; bases not matched to a gene: 5. The CDR3 nucleotides are TGTGCCAGCAGCTGGGGACTAGACGGCGGGGAGCTGTTTTTT. Protein: CASSWGLDGGELFF.

Comment on this clonotype: One end of the junction is discordant with germline, which a read error may explain. This chain uses TRBV5-4 with TRBJ2-7; TRBD1 might be the D (5 bases). Germline CDR1 SGHNT, CDR2 YYREEE (reference sequence). The CDR3 covers 13 residues. CDR3 amino acids: CDSSFWSSGEQYF. CDR3 in DNA: TGTGACAGCAGCTTCTGGTCCTCAGGGGAGCAGTACTTC.

About this clonotype: A much larger clone lies a single base off, so this may be a read error. The V call is TRBV4-3, the J call TRBJ2-7; the D gene is possibly TRBD2 (6 bases). The germline CDR1 and CDR2 sequences are LGHNA and YSLEER. The CDR3 contains 15 residues. The CDR3, as DNA: TGCACCAGCAGCCTACACGGGGGTAGGAGTTACGAGCAGTACTTC. Translation: CTSSLHGGRSYEQYF.

The rearrangement uses TRBV2 and TRBJ1-4; TRBD1 is a possible D gene (6 bases). V lost 5 bases and J 4 bases, leaving 14 bases between the germline ends. The germline V gene encodes CDR1 SNHLY and CDR2 FYNNEI. This CDR3 is 15 amino acids long. CDR3 sequence: CASSPQTGFNEKLFF. The CDR3 coding sequence is TGTGCCAGCAGTCCACAAACAGGGTTTAATGAAAAACTGTTTTTT.

The chain links TRBV7-9 to TRBJ2-7; no definite D call. V was trimmed by 8 bases and J by 0 bases, leaving 14 bases between them. From germline, CDR1 is SEHNR and CDR2 FQNEAQ (reference sequence). The CDR3 runs to 14 residues. The CDR3 coding sequence is TGTGCCAGCGGCCTAGGATTGACCTCCTACGAGCAGTACTTC. Amino acid sequence: CASGLGLTSYEQYF.

This clonotype was seen at least ten times. One end of the junction varies from germline; a read error may be responsible. J is TRBJ1-2 and V is TRBV6-6, with D uncertain. Germline V lookup: CDR1 MNHNY, CDR2 SVGAGI (reference sequence). This CDR3 has 15 residues. CDR3 in amino acids: CASSHSPGRDYGYTF. In DNA form, the CDR3 reads TGTGCCAGCAGTCACTCCCCGGGAAGAGACTATGGCTACACCTTC.

The genes are TRBV25-1 and TRBJ1-3, with TRBD1 matching over 7 bases. The CDR3 runs 14 residues. V trimming: 8 bases; J trimming: 0 bases; junction bases outside the gene matches: 4. Looked up from germline, CDR1 is MGHDK and CDR2 is SYGVNS. In DNA form, the CDR3 reads TGTGCCAGCTCGGACAGGACCTCTGGAAACACCATATATTTT. This sequence encodes CASSDRTSGNTIYF. Based on the CDR3 plus reference TRBV25-1 and TRBJ1-3, the full variable domain is EADIYQTPRYLVIGTGKKITLECSQTMGHDKMYWYQQDPGMELHLIHYSYGVNSTEKGDLSSESTVSRIRTEHFPLTLESARPSHTSQYLCASSDRTSGNTIYFGEGSWLTVV.

This clonotype was observed a few times. The chain employs TRBV4-3 and TRBJ2-6; a weak D match, TRBD2 (5 bases). Germline CDR1 is LGHNA and CDR2 is YSLEER. V was cut by 4 bases and J by 0 bases, with 19 bases left in between. The CDR3 has 19 amino acids. CDR3 protein: CASSPWSLDGNSGANVLTF. DNA of the CDR3: TGCGCCAGCAGCCCATGGAGTTTGGACGGGAACTCTGGGGCCAACGTCCTGACTTTC.

The chain combines TRBV19 with TRBJ1-1; 7 nucleotides align to TRBD1. V lost 7 bases to trimming and J lost 0 bases; unmatched junction nucleotides: 8. This CDR3 contains 15 residues. Per the germline V gene, CDR1 is LNHDA and CDR2 is SQIVND (reference sequence). CDR3 region: CASTPPDRLNTEAFF. In DNA, the CDR3 is TGTGCCAGTACTCCACCGGACAGGCTGAACACTGAAGCTTTCTTT.

This clonotype came up many times. The chain is built from TRBV29-1 and TRBJ2-3; 9 bases align to TRBD1. This CDR3 has 16 amino acids. Germline V gene sequence: CDR1 SQVTM, CDR2 ANQGSEA. Trimming cost V 0 bases and J 7 bases; bases outside gene matches: 11. The CDR3 DNA is TGCAGCGTTGAAGATCCCACGGGACAGGGTATACATACGCAGTATTTT. It is translated as CSVEDPTGQGIHTQYF.

J is TRBJ1-3 and V is TRBV12-3 or TRBV12-4, with a weak D call TRBD1 (6 bases). With 3 bases removed from V and 5 bases from J, the gap between germline ends came to 14 bases. The CDR3 runs to 15 residues. The CDR3 nucleotides read TGTGCCAGCAGTTTTTCCCCGGGACACAGAAACACCATATATTTT. Its translation: CASSFSPGHRNTIYF.

In this sample, this clonotype turned up a few times. The J gene is TRBJ1-4, the V gene TRBV20-1; TRBD1 might be the D (5 bases). Trimming removed 0 bases at V and 4 bases at J, with 15 bases between. CDR3 size: 16 residues. Germline CDR1 and CDR2: DFQATT and SNEGSKA (reference sequence). CDR3 nucleotide sequence: TGCAGTGCTAGAGACGGCAGGGCCACGGGTAATGAAAAACTGTTTTTT. Translated, it gives CSARDGRATGNEKLFF.

As concerns this clonotype: Possible read error: a much larger clone is one base away. The chain has TRBV7-2 and TRBJ2-2, with D maybe TRBD2 (5 bases). The CDR3 length is 12 residues. Germline CDR1 and CDR2: SGHTA and FQGNSA. The CDR3 nucleotides read TGTGCCAGCAGCGAAATAGTCGGGGAGCTGGTTTTT. This gives the protein CASSEIVGELVF.